This TCR beta chain was observed in a study of cytomegalovirus exposure and HLA in healthy donors. Study-level information: From donors who were HLA-typed, an early data release held 80 million or so unique TCRs.

J was trimmed by 3 bases and V by 3 bases; bases with no gene match: 2. The CDR3 totals 13 residues. The germline gives CDR1 KGHSH, CDR2 LQKENI. Primers: 60 Vbeta forward and 13 Jbeta reverse. Produced via immunoSEQ multiplex PCR; TCRdb's table is partial and in-frame only. The table lists about 83,000 clones, about four fifths of them singletons. Overall study results and limits: The study recorded 150 to 200 TCR beta chains that were cytomegalovirus-associated.

On this clone itself: Antigen: not known.

The TCR was taken from a man between 18 and 35 years old in good health and CMV-seropositive. V is TRBV18 and J is TRBJ2-7; 7 bases line up with TRBD1. The sample comprised PBMCs. As DNA, the CDR3 is TGTGCCAGCTCACCTCGGGACAGCTACGAGCAGTACTTC. Translation: CASSPRDSYEQYF. The full variable domain, completed using reference TRBV18 and TRBJ2-7, is NAGVMQNPRHLVRRRGQEARLRCSPMKGHSHVYWYRQLPEEGLKFMVYLQKENIIDESGMPKERFSAEFPKEGPSILRIQQVVRGDSAAYFCASSPRDSYEQYFGPGTRLTVT.